This TCR beta chain was profiled in a study of human T cells and chemical hapten exposure. Time point: pre-sensitization, week 0. This sample's treatment: therapeutic diphenylcyclopropenone sensitization with weekly scalp DPC. TCRdb analysed the RACE reads with MiXCR anew, one entry per CDR3 protein. The sample lists about 250,000 distinct CDR3 sequences; approximately 7.5% were seen once. Ten or more counts support this clonotype. The CDR3 has 13 residues. Germline V gene data show CDR1 as LGHDT and CDR2 as YNNKEL (reference sequence). Trimming pared 1 base from V and 8 bases from J, leaving 11 bases between.

The chain has TRBV3-1 and TRBJ1-2; perhaps TRBD1 as D (6 bases). Sequencing was performed on whole blood, taken in connection with sensitization to the hapten diphenylcyclopropenone (DPC). The source is a man between 18 and 29 years old with alopecia areata. Some clones in this sample may be carry-over from other donors' samples. CDR3 bases: TGTGCCAGCAGCCAAGTTTACAGGGAGGGCTACACCTTC. It specifies CASSQVYREGYTF.